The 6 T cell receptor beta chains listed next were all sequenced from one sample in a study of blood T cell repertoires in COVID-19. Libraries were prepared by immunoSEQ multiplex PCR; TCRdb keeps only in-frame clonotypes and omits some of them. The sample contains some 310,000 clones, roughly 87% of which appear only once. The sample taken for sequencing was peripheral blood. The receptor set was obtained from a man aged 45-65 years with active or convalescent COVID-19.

The CDR3 loop is CASSDRDWGMENYGYTF. DNA of the CDR3: TGTGCCAGCAGTGACAGGGACTGGGGGATGGAGAACTATGGCTACACCTTC. This chain connects TRBV6-1 to TRBJ1-2; D possibly corresponds to TRBD1 (5 bases). The CDR3 is 17 amino acids. Trimming removed 3 bases from V and 2 bases from J, with 19 bases in between. Germline V lookup: CDR1 MNHNS, CDR2 SASEGT.

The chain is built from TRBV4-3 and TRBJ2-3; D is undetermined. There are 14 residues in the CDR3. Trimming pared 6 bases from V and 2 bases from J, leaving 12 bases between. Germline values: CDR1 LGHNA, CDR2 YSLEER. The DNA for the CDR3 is TGCGCCAGCAGTCTCCGCGCCTCCACAGATACGCAGTATTTT. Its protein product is CASSLRASTDTQYF.

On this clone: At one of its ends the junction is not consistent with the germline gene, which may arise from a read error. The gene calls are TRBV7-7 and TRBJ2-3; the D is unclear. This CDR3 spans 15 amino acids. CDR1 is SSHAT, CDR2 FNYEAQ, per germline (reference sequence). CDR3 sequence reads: CASSLGGPHTDTQYF. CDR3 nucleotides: TGTGCTAGCAGCTTAGGCGGCCCACACACAGATACGCAGTATTTT. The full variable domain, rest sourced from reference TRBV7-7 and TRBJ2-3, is GAGVSQSPRYKVTKRGQDVTLRCDPISSHATLYWYQQALGQGPEFLTYFNYEAQPDKSGLPSDRFSAERPEGSISTLTIQRTEQRDSAMYRCASSLGGPHTDTQYFGPGTRLTVL.

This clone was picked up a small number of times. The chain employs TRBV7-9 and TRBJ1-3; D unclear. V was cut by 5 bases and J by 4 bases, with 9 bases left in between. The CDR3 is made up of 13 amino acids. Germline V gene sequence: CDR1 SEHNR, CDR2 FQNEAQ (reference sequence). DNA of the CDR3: TGTGCCAGCAGCCACAAAACAGGAAACACCATATATTTT. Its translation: CASSHKTGNTIYF.

CDR3 residues: CASSLSPRAGPTEQYF. In nucleotides, the CDR3 is TGTGCCAGCAGTTTATCGCCCCGGGCAGGGCCTACCGAGCAGTACTTC. The rearrangement uses TRBV28 and TRBJ2-7; possibly TRBD1 for D (5 bases). CDR1 and CDR2 (germline): MDHEN, SYDVKM. The CDR3 is made up of 16 amino acids. The ends were cut back, 1 base at V and 6 bases at J, with 19 bases in the middle.

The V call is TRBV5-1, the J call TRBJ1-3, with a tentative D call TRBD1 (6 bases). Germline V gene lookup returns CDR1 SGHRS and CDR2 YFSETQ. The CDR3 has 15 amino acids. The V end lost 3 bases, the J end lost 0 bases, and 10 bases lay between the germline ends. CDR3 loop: CASSSTGNSGNTIYF. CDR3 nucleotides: TGCGCCAGCAGCTCTACAGGGAACTCTGGAAACACCATATATTTT.